This entry lists 20 T cell receptor beta chains sequenced from one sample in a study of PD-1 blockade in classical Hodgkin lymphoma. Time point specified: cycle 4 day 1 (C4D1), after 6 weeks of nivolumab. Each of the patients experienced relapse following autologous stem cell transplantation, and their brentuximab vedotin exposure differed. Sequencing used immunoSEQ multiplex PCR; TCRdb keeps in-frame clones, though not all of them. The sample includes tens of thousands of clones, 85% to 90% of them seen just once. Specimen: peripheral blood mononuclear cells (PBMCs), collected before the fourth cycle of nivolumab. The receptors were sampled from a human donor with classical Hodgkin lymphoma.

The rearrangement joins TRBV19 to TRBJ1-3; D gene ambiguous. This CDR3 has 13 residues. Trimming stripped 7 bases from V and 0 bases from J, with 7 bases between. Germline V lookup: CDR1 LNHDA, CDR2 SQIVND (reference sequence). The CDR3 DNA reads TGTGCCAGTATGCAGTACTCTGGAAACACCATATATTTT. Its protein product is CASMQYSGNTIYF.

The chain recombines TRBV6-5 with TRBJ2-1, with no clear D. The length of the CDR3 is 13 residues. Germline-derived CDR1 and CDR2 are MNHEY and SVGAGI. The V gene lost 5 bases and the J gene lost 8 bases, with 13 bases spanning the gap. CDR3: CASSISPPHEQFF. In DNA form, the CDR3 reads TGTGCCAGCAGTATATCCCCCCCGCATGAGCAGTTCTTC.

The CDR3 protein is CASSPWPFPGNTIYF. The CDR3 coding sequence is TGTGCCAGCAGTCCCTGGCCTTTCCCAGGAAACACCATATATTTT. The rearrangement links TRBV6-6 to TRBJ1-3, with no clear D. Germline V CDR1 and CDR2: MNHNY, SVGAGI (reference sequence). The CDR3 contains 15 residues. Trimming left V 5 bases short and J 4 bases short, with 15 bases between.

The chain recombines TRBV5-4 with TRBJ1-1; 11 nucleotides match TRBD1. Germline V gene sequence: CDR1 SGHNT, CDR2 YYREEE (reference sequence). CDR3 length equals 16 residues. Trimming at V came to 2 bases and at J to 2 bases, leaving 5 bases not matched to a gene. In DNA, the CDR3 is TGTGCCAGCAGCTTCGGACAGGGGGCATTCAACACTGAAGCTTTCTTT. It specifies CASSFGQGAFNTEAFF.

This chain links TRBV6-5 with TRBJ1-3; maybe TRBD1 (6 bases). The V gene lost 2 bases and the J gene lost 2 bases, with 10 bases spanning the gap. The germline gives CDR1 MNHEY, CDR2 SVGAGI. CDR3 length equals 15 residues. CDR3 amino acids: CASSYMAGAGNTIYF. The CDR3 coding sequence is TGTGCCAGCAGTTACATGGCAGGGGCTGGAAACACCATATATTTT.

This rearrangement joins TRBV5-1 to TRBJ2-7; D unresolved. Trimming removed 4 bases at V and 0 bases at J, with 14 bases between. Germline V gives CDR1 SGHRS, CDR2 YFSETQ. This CDR3 contains 15 residues. The CDR3 nucleotides are TGCGCCAGCAGCCCAGCCTTACAGAGCTCCTACGAGCAGTACTTC. Translating it yields CASSPALQSSYEQYF.

This clone was seen once. The V call is TRBV18, the J call TRBJ2-7; 7 nucleotides match TRBD1. Germline V gene data show CDR1 as KGHSH and CDR2 as LQKENI. The CDR3 covers 15 residues. Trimming at V came to 1 base and at J to 1 base, leaving 4 bases not matched to a gene. The DNA for the CDR3 is TGTGCCAGCTCACCACTAATGACAGGGTCCTACGAGCAGTACTTC. Encoded protein: CASSPLMTGSYEQYF.

The chain uses TRBV28 and TRBJ1-5, with a tentative D call TRBD1 (6 bases). CDR3 length: 15 residues. CDR1 is MDHEN and CDR2 is SYDVKM in the germline V gene. Deletions cut 2 bases from V and 7 bases from J, with 15 bases between. The CDR3 reads CASSLVGYRDQPQHF. The CDR3 DNA reads TGTGCCAGCAGTTTAGTAGGGTACAGGGACCAGCCCCAGCATTTT.

The chain recombines TRBV5-4 with TRBJ2-1; D possibly corresponds to TRBD2 (6 bases). Trimming took 1 base from V and 0 from J, leaving 14 bases between them. Per the germline V gene, CDR1 is SGHNT and CDR2 is YYREEE (reference sequence). CDR3 length: 17 residues. This CDR3 reads CASSLPWGESSYNEQFF. CDR3 in DNA: TGTGCCAGCAGCTTGCCCTGGGGGGAAAGCTCCTACAATGAGCAGTTCTTC.

CDR3 in amino acids: CASSLGGGRFDEQYF. The CDR3 DNA reads TGCGCCAGCAGCTTGGGTGGCGGGAGGTTCGACGAGCAGTACTTC. The chain has TRBV5-1 and TRBJ2-7; TRBD2 agrees at 8 bases. J lost 5 bases, V lost 0 bases, and 7 bases had no gene match. The CDR3 has 15 amino acids. Germline lookup yields CDR1 SGHRS and CDR2 YFSETQ.

The rearrangement joins TRBV7-8 to TRBJ2-1; D possibly corresponds to TRBD2 (6 bases). The V end was cut by 1 base, the J end by 9 bases, with 16 bases between. Germline V gene sequence: CDR1 SGHVS, CDR2 FQNEAQ. This CDR3 contains 15 residues. CDR3 sequence (DNA): TGTGCCAGCAGCTTAGACGGACTAAACCCCCCTGAGCAGTTCTTC. Residues: CASSLDGLNPPEQFF.

CDR3 region: CASSYGAGQGLNIQYF. The CDR3 coding sequence is TGTGCCAGCAGTTATGGTGCGGGACAGGGATTGAACATTCAGTACTTC. J is TRBJ2-4 and V is TRBV4-2; 9 nucleotides match TRBD1. Trimming took 6 bases from V and 7 from J; bases not matched to a gene: 13. Germline CDR1 and CDR2: LGHNA and YNFKEQ. The CDR3 spans 16 residues.

The rearrangement joins TRBV7-6 to TRBJ2-1; a weak D match, TRBD2 (6 bases). The CDR3 is 15 residues long. CDR1 SGHVS and CDR2 FNYEAQ come from the germline V gene. Deletions cut 1 base from V and 4 bases from J, with 11 bases between. The CDR3 loop is CASSLVSSDYNEQFF. The CDR3 coding sequence is TGTGCCAGCAGCTTAGTGTCTAGCGATTACAATGAGCAGTTCTTC.

The genes are TRBV25-1 and TRBJ2-3, with TRBD2 matching 10 bases. This CDR3 is 14 amino acids long. J lost 1 base, V lost 7 bases, and 2 bases had no gene match. Per germline, CDR1 MGHDK and CDR2 SYGVNS. The CDR3 coding sequence is TGTGCCAGCAACCTAGCGGGGGGCACAGATACGCAGTATTTT. It specifies CASNLAGGTDTQYF.

The V call is TRBV18, the J call TRBJ1-5; the D gene is possibly TRBD1 (5 bases). The CDR3 spans 14 residues. Trimming left V 3 bases short and J 0 bases short, with 6 bases between. From germline, CDR1 is KGHSH and CDR2 LQKENI. The CDR3 reads CASSPDISNQPQHF. The CDR3 nucleotides are TGTGCCAGCTCACCGGACATTAGCAATCAGCCCCAGCATTTT.

The rearrangement uses TRBV2 and TRBJ2-3; no reliable D call. Per germline, CDR1 SNHLY and CDR2 FYNNEI. The V end was cut by 4 bases, the J end by 3 bases, with 14 bases between. The CDR3 spans 15 residues. The CDR3 spells CASSVVGTATDTQYF. As DNA, the CDR3 is TGTGCCAGCAGTGTAGTGGGCACGGCAACAGATACGCAGTATTTT. The full variable domain, in which reference TRBV2 and TRBJ2-3 provide the parts outside the CDR3, is EPEVTQTPSHQVTQMGQEVILRCVPISNHLYFYWYRQILGQKVEFLVSFYNNEISEKSEIFDDQFSVERPDGSNFTLKIRSTKLEDSAMYFCASSVVGTATDTQYFGPGTRLTVL.

This clone was observed a few times. This chain connects TRBV5-8 to TRBJ1-2, with a tentative D call TRBD1 (5 bases). The length of the CDR3 is 13 residues. From germline, CDR1 is SGHTS and CDR2 YDEGEE. Trimming shortened V by 7 bases and J by 8 bases, and 18 bases separated the two germline ends. The CDR3 nucleotides are TGTGCCAGCGGGCGGGGGACCCATCGCGGCTACACCTTC. It is translated as CASGRGTHRGYTF.

The J gene is TRBJ2-2, the V gene TRBV6-1, with TRBD1 matching over 11 bases. The CDR3 totals 15 residues. V lost 1 base, J lost 6 bases, and 1 base stayed unmatched. CDR1 is MNHNS and CDR2 is SASEGT in the germline V gene. The CDR3 DNA sequence: TGTGCCAGCAGTGAAGGGACAGGGGGCGCCGGGGAGCTGTTTTTT. Translating it yields CASSEGTGGAGELFF.

The V call is TRBV28, the J call TRBJ1-2; D gene ambiguous. Germline V gives CDR1 MDHEN, CDR2 SYDVKM. The CDR3 loop spans 13 amino acids. The V end was cut by 3 bases, the J end by 0 bases, with 5 bases between. The CDR3 spells CASSFGPNYGYTF. CDR3 nucleotides: TGTGCCAGCAGTTTCGGTCCTAACTATGGCTACACCTTC.

The chain recombines TRBV4-1 with TRBJ2-1, with 13 nucleotides matching TRBD2. CDR1 and CDR2 from the germline V gene are MGHRA and YSYEKL. The CDR3 totals 16 residues. The ends lost 2 bases at V and 9 bases at J; junction bases unmatched: 7. The CDR3 DNA is TGCGCCAGCAGCCAACCTACTAGCGGGAGGGCTTCTGAGCAGTTCTTC. This translates into CASSQPTSGRASEQFF.